Listed below are T cell receptor beta chains from one sample, sequenced in a study of shared clonotypes between healthy human individuals. Clones were read by immunoSEQ multiplex PCR, and TCRdb kept only the in-frame ones, dropping some. The profile shows under 1 million clones, 85% to 95% of them singletons. Sample: naive CD8+ T cells sorted from blood. These receptor sequences come from a man between 25 and 39 years old in good health. Each CDR3 is given with its conserved first and last residue. Each record gives: J gene, V gene, clone size, D gene, CDR3 DNA, CDR3 protein. The D gene is left open where the match is weak. Not all rows give a size; the values are once, few, many and, for expanded clones, a class.

TRBJ2-2 TRBV7-2 . TRBD1 TGTGCCAGCAGCCAACCGGGACAGAGAAACACCGGGGAGCTGTTTTTT CASSQPGQRNTGELFF
TRBJ2-1 TRBV5-1 . . TGCGCCAGCAGCCAGGGCCGGGGCGTCTACAATGAGCAGTTCTTC CASSQGRGVYNEQFF
TRBJ2-7 TRBV5-1 . . TGCGCCAGCAGCCCTCTCGGGACAAATTACGAGCAGTACTTC CASSPLGTNYEQYF
TRBJ1-4 TRBV27 . . TGTGCCAGCAGTTTCCTGGGGGCGGGGGCAACTAATGAAAAACTGTTTTTT CASSFLGAGATNEKLFF
TRBJ2-7 TRBV7-2 . . TGTGCCAGCAGCTTCCCCGGGACCCCACCCTACGAGCAGTACTTC CASSFPGTPPYEQYF
TRBJ2-2 TRBV11-3 . . TGTGCCAGCAGCGCCCGGGACGGAGAGAACACCGGGGAGCTGTTTTTT CASSARDGENTGELFF
TRBJ2-1 TRBV7-9 . TRBD2 TGTGCCAGCAGCTTAGGTAGCGGGAGCTCCTACAATGAGCAGTTCTTC CASSLGSGSSYNEQFF
TRBJ2-6 TRBV6-5 . . TGTGCCAGCAGTTATAGGGGCTCTGGGGCCAACGTCCTGACTTTC CASSYRGSGANVLTF
TRBJ2-7 TRBV19 . . TGTGCCAGCGGCAGAGGGGTTAAGGACGAGCAGTACTTC CASGRGVKDEQYF
TRBJ2-1 TRBV5-1 . . TGCGCCAGCAGCTTGCGTGGGGCCTCTAGCTCGGCGGTCGATGAGCAGTTCTTC CASSLRGASSSAVDEQFF
TRBJ2-3 TRBV29-1 . . TGCAGCGGTGACGCCCTTCAGCACGGTACGCAGTATTTT CSGDALQHGTQYF
TRBJ1-2 TRBV5-1 . . TGCGCCAGCAGCTTTACAGGGACACACCCTAACTATGGCTACACCTTC CASSFTGTHPNYGYTF
TRBJ2-2 TRBV4-1 . . TGCGCCAGCAGCCACTCTCCTGTCACCGGGGAGCTGTTTTTT CASSHSPVTGELFF
TRBJ2-3 TRBV11-2 . TRBD2 TGTGCCAGCAGCTTAGGCGAGCGGACTAGCGGGGGAGGTACGCAGTATTTT CASSLGERTSGGGTQYF
TRBJ2-5 TRBV29-1 . . TGCAGCGTTGAACCGCCGCTTAGCGTCCAAGAGACCCAGTACTTC CSVEPPLSVQETQYF
TRBJ2-1 TRBV7-3 . TRBD2 TGTGCCAGCAGCTTAAATAGCGGGTGGGAGCAGTTCTTC CASSLNSGWEQFF
TRBJ2-3 TRBV27 . . TGTGCCAGCACTTATTTGGATACGCAGTATTTT CASTYLDTQYF
TRBJ2-7 TRBV18 . TRBD1 TGTGCCAGCTCACCGACAGGGGGGATACTCTCCTACGAGCAGTACTTC CASSPTGGILSYEQYF
TRBJ1-2 TRBV14 . . TGTGCCAGCAGCTCTTCCGCCAGTCCGAAAGCCTATGGCTACACCTTC CASSSSASPKAYGYTF
TRBJ1-1 TRBV27 once . TGTGCCAGCCTTTCTCGCCGGACGGTGAACACTGAAGCTTTCTTT CASLSRRTVNTEAFF
TRBJ2-7 TRBV7-6 . . TGTGCCAGCAGCCAGAGAGAGAGGGGGGGTGGCCTCTACGAGCAGTACTTC CASSQRERGGGLYEQYF
TRBJ2-7 TRBV6-1 . . TGTGCCAGTTTGACACAAGGCTACGAGCAGTACTTC CASLTQGYEQYF
TRBJ2-1 TRBV7-9 . TRBD2 TGTGCCAGCAGGTCGCCGGGAGGGCCGGAAAATGAGCAGTTCTTC CASRSPGGPENEQFF
TRBJ2-2 TRBV11-3 . . TGTGCCAGCAAGTTAAGAGGAGGGGGCAACACCGGGGAGCTGTTTTTT CASKLRGGGNTGELFF
TRBJ2-7 TRBV7-9 . . TGTGCCAGCAGCTTAGGGACCCCCCCCGTTTACGAGCAGTACTTC CASSLGTPPVYEQYF
TRBJ1-5 TRBV27 once TRBD1 TGTGCCAGCAGGGGACAGGGTTGGCAGCCCCAGCATTTT CASRGQGWQPQHF
TRBJ1-1 TRBV5-6 once TRBD1 TGTGCCAGCAGCAATCGGACAGGTTCGAACACTGAAGCTTTCTTT CASSNRTGSNTEAFF
TRBJ1-1 TRBV9 . TRBD1 TGTGCCAGCAGCGTAGAAGAAGGGACAGGGTTAAGGCGAAAATCAGGCACTGAAGCTTTCTTT CASSVEEGTGLRRKSGTEAFF
TRBJ2-7 TRBV15 once . TGTGCCACCAGCGGGAGAGGGGCCTACGAGCAGTACTTC CATSGRGAYEQYF
TRBJ2-1 TRBV6-1 few . TGTGCCAGCAGTGGGTACCACTACAATGAGCAGTTCTTC CASSGYHYNEQFF
TRBJ2-2 TRBV5-1 . . TGCGCCAGCAGCTTGAGGCTGCTCCGGCGGGGGAACACCGGGGAGCTGTTTTTT CASSLRLLRRGNTGELFF
TRBJ2-2 TRBV7-6 . TRBD1 TGTGCCAGCAGCCTCGACAGGGGGCATTCGACCGGGGAGCTGTTTTTT CASSLDRGHSTGELFF
TRBJ1-2 TRBV7-6 . . TGTGCCAGCAGCCCCATGGGGGGGGAGGGCATCTATGGCTACACCTTC CASSPMGGEGIYGYTF
TRBJ2-7 TRBV27 . . TGTGCCAGCAGTCCCTACTCCTTGTTGTACGAGCAGTACTTC CASSPYSLLYEQYF
TRBJ1-2 TRBV7-8 . TRBD1 TGTGCCAGCAGCTCCCCAGGGGGTGGCTACACCTTC CASSSPGGGYTF